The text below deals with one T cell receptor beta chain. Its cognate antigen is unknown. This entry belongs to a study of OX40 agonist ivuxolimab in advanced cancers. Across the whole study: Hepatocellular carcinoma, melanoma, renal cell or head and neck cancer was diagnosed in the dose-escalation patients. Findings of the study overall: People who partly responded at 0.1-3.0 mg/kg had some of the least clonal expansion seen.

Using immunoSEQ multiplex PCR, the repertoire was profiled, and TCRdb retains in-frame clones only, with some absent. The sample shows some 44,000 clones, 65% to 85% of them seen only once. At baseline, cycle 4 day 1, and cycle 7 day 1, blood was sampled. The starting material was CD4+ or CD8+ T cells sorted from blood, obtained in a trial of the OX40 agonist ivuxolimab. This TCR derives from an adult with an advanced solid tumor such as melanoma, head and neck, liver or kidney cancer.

The CDR3 DNA sequence: TGTGCCAGCAGCCGAACAGATACGCAGTATTTT. It is translated as CASSRTDTQYF. This sequence joins TRBV7-9 and TRBJ2-3; D not resolved. Germline loops: CDR1 SEHNR, CDR2 FQNEAQ (reference sequence). The V end lost 5 bases, the J end lost 3 bases, and 3 bases lay between the germline ends. The CDR3 runs to 11 residues. Full variable domain (rest looked up from reference TRBV7-9 and TRBJ2-3): DTGVSQNPRHKITKRGQNVTFRCDPISEHNRLYWYRQTLGQGPEFLTYFQNEAQLEKSRLLSDRFSAERPKGSFSTLEIQRTEQGDSAMYLCASSRTDTQYFGPGTRLTVL.